These T cell receptor beta chains were read from a single sample in a study of technical replicates of blood from a few donors. This table comes from immunoSEQ multiplex PCR, and its TCRdb copy is limited to in-frame clones, with some not included. In the table there are around 100,000 clones, approximately 96% of which are singletons. The sequenced material came from T cells isolated from PBMCs. All receptors derive from a human donor in good health. Both conserved end residues are part of each CDR3. The D gene is left open where the match is weak. The listing skips clone size in some rows; elsewhere it reads once, few, many or a size class.

J: TRBJ2-3; D: -; size: -; V: TRBV7-3; CDR3: CASSSQQGYTQYF; DNA: TGTGCCAGCAGCTCCCAGCAGGGGTATACGCAGTATTTT
J: TRBJ1-1; D: -; size: -; V: TRBV6-5; CDR3: CASSSVANTEAFF; DNA: TGTGCCAGCAGTTCTGTGGCGAACACTGAAGCTTTCTTT
J: TRBJ2-3; D: -; size: once; V: TRBV7-8; CDR3: CASTSPLRGPSTDTQYF; DNA: TGTGCCAGCACCTCACCCTTGCGGGGCCCTAGCACAGATACGCAGTATTTT
J: TRBJ2-7; D: -; size: once; V: TRBV4-1; CDR3: CASSQDRGIPYEQYF; DNA: TGCGCCAGCAGCCAAGATCGAGGAATTCCCTACGAGCAGTACTTC
J: TRBJ2-7; D: -; size: -; V: TRBV28; CDR3: CASSLNFSYEQYF; DNA: TGTGCCAGCAGTTTAAACTTCTCCTACGAGCAGTACTTC
J: TRBJ2-7; D: TRBD1; size: once; V: TRBV7-9; CDR3: CASEGQSDEQYF; DNA: TGTGCCAGCGAGGGACAGTCGGACGAGCAGTACTTC
J: TRBJ1-1; D: -; size: -; V: TRBV27; CDR3: CASSFYRADTEAFF; DNA: TGTGCCAGCAGTTTCTACAGGGCGGACACTGAAGCTTTCTTT
J: TRBJ2-3; D: -; size: -; V: TRBV18; CDR3: CASSPPKPDTQYF; DNA: TGTGCCAGCTCACCACCGAAGCCAGATACGCAGTATTTT
J: TRBJ1-5; D: TRBD1; size: -; V: TRBV10-3; CDR3: CAISETGVGQPQHF; DNA: TGTGCCATCAGTGAAACAGGGGTAGGTCAGCCCCAGCATTTT
J: TRBJ1-4; D: TRBD1; size: -; V: TRBV7-9; CDR3: CASSPAIGQALNEKLFF; DNA: TGTGCCAGCAGCCCGGCTATCGGACAGGCCCTTAATGAAAAACTGTTTTTT
J: TRBJ2-1; D: TRBD1; size: -; V: TRBV12-5; CDR3: CASGLFRDRGSYNEQFF; DNA: TGTGCTAGTGGTTTGTTTCGGGACAGGGGGTCCTACAATGAGCAGTTCTTC
J: TRBJ1-4; D: -; size: -; V: TRBV2; CDR3: CASSEVEGVEKLFF; DNA: TGTGCCAGCAGTGAAGTCGAGGGGGTCGAAAAACTGTTTTTT
J: TRBJ2-1; D: TRBD2; size: -; V: TRBV2; CDR3: CASKEELAGPSNEQFF; DNA: TGTGCCAGCAAAGAAGAGCTAGCGGGGCCAAGCAATGAGCAGTTCTTC
J: TRBJ2-7; D: -; size: -; V: TRBV10-1; CDR3: CASSESQFREQYF; DNA: TGCGCCAGCAGTGAGTCGCAGTTCCGCGAGCAGTACTTC
J: TRBJ1-1; D: TRBD1; size: few; V: TRBV10-2; CDR3: CASWDRGTEAFF; DNA: TGCGCCAGTTGGGACAGGGGGACTGAAGCTTTCTTT
J: TRBJ2-7; D: -; size: -; V: TRBV9; CDR3: CASSPTDSYEQYF; DNA: TGTGCCAGCAGCCCTACCGACAGTTACGAGCAGTACTTC
J: TRBJ2-2; D: -; size: -; V: TRBV14; CDR3: CASSQELVTVNTGELFF; DNA: TGTGCCAGCAGCCAAGAACTGGTGACAGTAAACACCGGGGAGCTGTTTTTT
J: TRBJ2-7; D: TRBD2; size: -; V: TRBV19; CDR3: CASSISSGGVYEQYF; DNA: TGTGCCAGTAGTATCTCTAGCGGAGGGGTATACGAGCAGTACTTC
J: TRBJ2-5; D: -; size: -; V: TRBV28; CDR3: CASSYTDPQETQYF; DNA: TGTGCCAGCAGTTATACAGACCCTCAAGAGACCCAGTACTTC
J: TRBJ1-1; D: -; size: few; V: TRBV19; CDR3: CASSIDRNTEAFF; DNA: TGTGCCAGTAGTATTGACAGGAACACTGAAGCTTTCTTT
J: TRBJ1-1; D: -; size: -; V: TRBV28; CDR3: CANSRGGTEAFF; DNA: TGTGCCAATAGCAGGGGAGGGACTGAAGCTTTCTTT
J: TRBJ1-4; D: -; size: -; V: TRBV27; CDR3: CASSPRANEKLFF; DNA: TGTGCCAGCAGTCCGCGCGCTAATGAAAAACTGTTTTTT
J: TRBJ2-7; D: -; size: -; V: TRBV28; CDR3: CASSLYESYEQYF; DNA: TGTGCCAGCAGTTTATACGAGTCCTACGAGCAGTACTTC
J: TRBJ2-3; D: TRBD2; size: -; V: TRBV5-1; CDR3: CASSNRLATSTDTQYF; DNA: TGCGCCAGCTCAAACCGACTAGCGACAAGCACAGATACGCAGTATTTT